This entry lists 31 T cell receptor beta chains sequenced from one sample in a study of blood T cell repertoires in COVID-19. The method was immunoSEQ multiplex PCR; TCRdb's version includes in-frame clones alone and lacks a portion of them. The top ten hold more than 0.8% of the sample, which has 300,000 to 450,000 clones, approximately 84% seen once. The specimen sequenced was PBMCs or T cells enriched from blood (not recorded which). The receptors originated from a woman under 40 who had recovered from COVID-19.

The CDR3 region has the DNA TGTGCCAGCAGCTTACGATTCCCTTCACAGGGTCAATCCAATCAGCCCCAGCATTTT. It is translated as CASSLRFPSQGQSNQPQHF. This chain links TRBV28 with TRBJ1-5; perhaps TRBD1 as D (6 bases). This CDR3 is built from 19 residues. CDR1 is MDHEN, CDR2 SYDVKM, per germline. V was cut by 6 bases and J by 3 bases, with 27 bases left in between.

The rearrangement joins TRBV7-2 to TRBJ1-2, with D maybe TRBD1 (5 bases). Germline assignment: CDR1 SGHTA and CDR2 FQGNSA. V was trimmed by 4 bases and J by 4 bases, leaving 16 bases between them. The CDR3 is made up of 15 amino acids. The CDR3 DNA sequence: TGTGCCAGCAGCTCCAGGCGAGACAGTCCCTATGGCTACACCTTC. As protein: CASSSRRDSPYGYTF.

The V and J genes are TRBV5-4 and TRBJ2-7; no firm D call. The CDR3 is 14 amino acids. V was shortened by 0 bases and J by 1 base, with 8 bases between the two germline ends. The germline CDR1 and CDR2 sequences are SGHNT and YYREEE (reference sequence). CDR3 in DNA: TGTGCCAGCAGCTTGGCGTCAGGTTCCTACGAGCAGTACTTC. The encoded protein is CASSLASGSYEQYF.

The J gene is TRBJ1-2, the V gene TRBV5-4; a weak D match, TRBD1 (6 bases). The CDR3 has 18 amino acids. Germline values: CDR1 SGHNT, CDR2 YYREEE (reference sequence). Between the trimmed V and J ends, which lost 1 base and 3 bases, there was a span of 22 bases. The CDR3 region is CASSLKWLSGEGYYGYTF. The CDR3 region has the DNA TGTGCCAGCAGCTTGAAGTGGCTCTCAGGGGAGGGTTACTATGGCTACACCTTC.

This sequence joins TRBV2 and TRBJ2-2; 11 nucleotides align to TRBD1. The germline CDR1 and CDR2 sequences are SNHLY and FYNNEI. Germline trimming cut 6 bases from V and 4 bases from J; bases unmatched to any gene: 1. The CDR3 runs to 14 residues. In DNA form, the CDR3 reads TGTGCCAGCAGGGGACAGGGGGGCACCGGGGAGCTGTTTTTT. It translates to CASRGQGGTGELFF.

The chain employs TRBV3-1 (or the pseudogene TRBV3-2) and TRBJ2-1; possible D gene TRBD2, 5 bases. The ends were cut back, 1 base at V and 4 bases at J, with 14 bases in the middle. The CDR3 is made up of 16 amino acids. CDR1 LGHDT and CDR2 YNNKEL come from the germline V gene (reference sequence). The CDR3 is CASSQGSVGGYNEQFF. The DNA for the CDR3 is TGTGCCAGCAGCCAAGGGTCTGTCGGAGGATACAATGAGCAGTTCTTC.

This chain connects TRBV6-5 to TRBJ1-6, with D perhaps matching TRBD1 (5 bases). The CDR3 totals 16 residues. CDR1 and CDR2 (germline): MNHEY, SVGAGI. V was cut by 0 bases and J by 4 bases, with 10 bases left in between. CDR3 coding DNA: TGTGCCAGCAGTTACTCGACCAGGGCGTATAATTCACCCCTCCACTTT. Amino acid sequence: CASSYSTRAYNSPLHF.

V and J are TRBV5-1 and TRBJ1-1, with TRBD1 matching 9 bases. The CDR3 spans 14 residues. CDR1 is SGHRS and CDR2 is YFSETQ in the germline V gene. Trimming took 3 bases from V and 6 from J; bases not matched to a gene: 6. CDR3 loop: CASSSTGGRPEAFF. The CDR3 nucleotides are TGCGCCAGCAGCTCAACAGGGGGCCGGCCTGAAGCTTTCTTT.

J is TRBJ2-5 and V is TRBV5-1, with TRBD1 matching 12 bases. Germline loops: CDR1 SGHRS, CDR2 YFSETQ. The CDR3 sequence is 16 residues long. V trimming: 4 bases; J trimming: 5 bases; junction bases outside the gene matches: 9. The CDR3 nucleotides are TGCGCCAGCAGCGTCGAGGGACAGGGGGCCGGTGAGACCCAGTACTTC. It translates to CASSVEGQGAGETQYF. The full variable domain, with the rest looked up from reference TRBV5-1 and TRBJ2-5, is KAGVTQTPRYLIKTRGQQVTLSCSPISGHRSVSWYQQTPGQGLQFLFEYFSETQRNKGNFPGRFSGRQFSNSRSEMNVSTLELGDSALYLCASSVEGQGAGETQYFGPGTRLLVL.

As DNA, the CDR3 is TGTGCCACCAGCAGAGATACAGGATCTAACTATGGCTACACCTTC. Protein sequence: CATSRDTGSNYGYTF. This chain connects TRBV15 to TRBJ1-2; tentatively, D is TRBD1 (5 bases). Germline lookup yields CDR1 LNHNV and CDR2 YYDKDF (reference sequence). V lost 0 bases and J lost 0, with 8 bases in between. The CDR3 has 15 amino acids.

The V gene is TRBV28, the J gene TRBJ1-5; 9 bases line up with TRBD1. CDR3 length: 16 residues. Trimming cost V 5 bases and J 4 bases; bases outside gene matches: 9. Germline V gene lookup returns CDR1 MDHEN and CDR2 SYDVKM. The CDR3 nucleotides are TGTGCCAGCAGTCCCCTCGGACAGGGGCTGAATCAGCCCCAGCATTTT. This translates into CASSPLGQGLNQPQHF.

The CDR3 region is CASSLYSGTEAFF. CDR3 nucleotides: TGTGCCAGCAGCTTGTATTCGGGGACTGAAGCTTTCTTT. This chain uses TRBV5-4 with TRBJ1-1; no clear D gene. V lost 1 base to trimming and J lost 5 bases, with 9 bases between them. The CDR3 contains 13 residues. Germline values: CDR1 SGHNT, CDR2 YYREEE (reference sequence). Looking up the rest from reference TRBV5-4 and TRBJ1-1 gives the full variable domain: ETGVTQSPTHLIKTRGQQVTLRCSSQSGHNTVSWYQQALGQGPQFIFQYYREEENGRGNFPPRFSGLQFPNYSSELNVNALELDDSALYLCASSLYSGTEAFFGQGTRLTVV.

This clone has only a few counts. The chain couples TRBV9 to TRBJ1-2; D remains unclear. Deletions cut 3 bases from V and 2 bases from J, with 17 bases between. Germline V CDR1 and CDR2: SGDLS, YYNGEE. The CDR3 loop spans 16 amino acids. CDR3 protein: CASSAGGIHFNYGYTF. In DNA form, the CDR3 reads TGTGCCAGCAGCGCGGGAGGGATACATTTCAACTATGGCTACACCTTC.

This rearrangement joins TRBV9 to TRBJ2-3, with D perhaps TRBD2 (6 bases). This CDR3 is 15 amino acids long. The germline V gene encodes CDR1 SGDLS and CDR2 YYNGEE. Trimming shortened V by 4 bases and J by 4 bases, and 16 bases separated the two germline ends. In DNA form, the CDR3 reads TGTGCCAGCAGCCCGGGAGTAGGGTTGGCAGATACGCAGTATTTT. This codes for CASSPGVGLADTQYF.

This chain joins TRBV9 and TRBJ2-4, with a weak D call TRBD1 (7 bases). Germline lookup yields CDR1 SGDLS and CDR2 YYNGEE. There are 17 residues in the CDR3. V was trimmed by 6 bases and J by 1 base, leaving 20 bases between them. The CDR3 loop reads CASTPGGQFEAKNIQYF. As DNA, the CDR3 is TGTGCCAGCACCCCAGGGGGGCAGTTTGAGGCCAAAAACATTCAGTACTTC.

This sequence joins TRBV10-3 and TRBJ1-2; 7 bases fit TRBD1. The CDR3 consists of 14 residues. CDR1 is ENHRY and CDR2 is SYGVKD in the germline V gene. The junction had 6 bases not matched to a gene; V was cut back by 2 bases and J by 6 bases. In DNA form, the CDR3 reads TGTGCCATCAGTGAGCTACAGGGGATCGATGGCTACACCTTC. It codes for CAISELQGIDGYTF.

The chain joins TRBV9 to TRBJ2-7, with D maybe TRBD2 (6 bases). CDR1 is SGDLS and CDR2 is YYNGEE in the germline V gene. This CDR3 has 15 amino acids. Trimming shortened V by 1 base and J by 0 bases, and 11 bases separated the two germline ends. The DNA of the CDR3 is TGTGCCAGCAGCGTATCGGCGGGGAGCTCCTACGAGCAGTACTTC. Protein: CASSVSAGSSYEQYF.

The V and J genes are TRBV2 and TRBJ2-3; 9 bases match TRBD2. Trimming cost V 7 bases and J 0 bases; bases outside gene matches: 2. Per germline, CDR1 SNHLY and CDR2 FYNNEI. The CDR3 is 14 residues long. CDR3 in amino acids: CASNLAGSTDTQYF. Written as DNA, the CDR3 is TGTGCCAGCAACCTAGCGGGGAGCACAGATACGCAGTATTTT.

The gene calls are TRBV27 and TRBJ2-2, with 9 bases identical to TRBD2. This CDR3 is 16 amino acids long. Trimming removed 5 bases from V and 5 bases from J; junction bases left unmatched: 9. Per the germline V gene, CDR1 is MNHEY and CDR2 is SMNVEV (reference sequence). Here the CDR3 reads CASSRLAGRITGELFF. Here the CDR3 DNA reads TGTGCCAGCAGTCGGCTAGCGGGGAGAATTACCGGGGAGCTGTTTTTT.

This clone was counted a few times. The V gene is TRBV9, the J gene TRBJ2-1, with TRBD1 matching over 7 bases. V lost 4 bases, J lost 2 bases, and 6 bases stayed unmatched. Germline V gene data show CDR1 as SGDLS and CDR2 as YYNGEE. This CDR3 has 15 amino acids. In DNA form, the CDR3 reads TGTGCCAGCAGCTCCCAGACAGGGCCCTACAATGAGCAGTTCTTC. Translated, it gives CASSSQTGPYNEQFF.

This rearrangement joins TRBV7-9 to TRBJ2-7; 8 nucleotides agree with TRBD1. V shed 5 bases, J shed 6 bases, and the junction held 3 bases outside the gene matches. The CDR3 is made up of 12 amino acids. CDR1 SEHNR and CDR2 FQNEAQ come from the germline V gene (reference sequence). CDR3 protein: CASSMTGAEQYF. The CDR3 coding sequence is TGTGCCAGCAGCATGACAGGGGCCGAGCAGTACTTC.

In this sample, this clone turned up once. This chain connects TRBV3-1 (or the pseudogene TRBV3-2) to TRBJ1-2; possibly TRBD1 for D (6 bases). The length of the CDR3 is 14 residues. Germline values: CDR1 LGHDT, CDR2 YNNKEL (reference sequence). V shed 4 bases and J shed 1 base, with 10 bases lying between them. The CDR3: CASSPGHLNYGYTF. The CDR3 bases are TGTGCCAGCAGCCCGGGACATCTTAACTATGGCTACACCTTC.

In DNA form, the CDR3 reads TGTGCCAGCAGCTATAAGTCGGGGGGAACTGAAGCTTTCTTT. It specifies CASSYKSGGTEAFF. The rearrangement uses TRBV27 and TRBJ1-1; tentatively, D is TRBD1 (5 bases). V dropped 6 bases and J dropped 5 bases, with 16 bases sitting between them. Per germline, CDR1 MNHEY and CDR2 SMNVEV (reference sequence). The CDR3 consists of 14 residues.

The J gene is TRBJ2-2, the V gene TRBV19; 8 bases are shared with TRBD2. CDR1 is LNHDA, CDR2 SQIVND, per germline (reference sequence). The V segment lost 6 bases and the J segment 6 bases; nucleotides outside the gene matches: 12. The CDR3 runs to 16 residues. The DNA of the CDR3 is TGTGCCAGTAGCCAGGGACTCAGCGGGGGCCCCGGGGAGCTGTTTTTT. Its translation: CASSQGLSGGPGELFF.

CDR3 DNA sequence: TGTGCCAGCAGTTCCGGACCACCGGGACAGAACTATGGCTACACCTTC. It is translated as CASSSGPPGQNYGYTF. J is TRBJ1-2 and V is TRBV28; 7 nucleotides match TRBD1. CDR1 is MDHEN and CDR2 is SYDVKM in the germline V gene. V was pared by 4 bases and J by 2 bases, with 10 bases of the junction left unmatched. The CDR3 totals 16 residues.

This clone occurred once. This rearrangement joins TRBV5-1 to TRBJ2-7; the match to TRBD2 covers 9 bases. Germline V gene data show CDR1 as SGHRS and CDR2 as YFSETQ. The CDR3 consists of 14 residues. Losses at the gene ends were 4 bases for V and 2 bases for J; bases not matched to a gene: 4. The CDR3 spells CASSPGLAPYEQYF. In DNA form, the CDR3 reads TGCGCCAGCAGCCCGGGACTAGCCCCCTACGAGCAGTACTTC.

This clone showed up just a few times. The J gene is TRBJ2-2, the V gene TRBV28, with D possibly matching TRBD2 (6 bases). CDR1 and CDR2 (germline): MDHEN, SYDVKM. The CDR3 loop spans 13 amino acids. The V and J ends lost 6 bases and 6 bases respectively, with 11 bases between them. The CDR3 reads CASRVGGPGELFF. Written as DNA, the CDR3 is TGTGCCAGCAGGGTCGGAGGGCCCGGGGAGCTGTTTTTT.

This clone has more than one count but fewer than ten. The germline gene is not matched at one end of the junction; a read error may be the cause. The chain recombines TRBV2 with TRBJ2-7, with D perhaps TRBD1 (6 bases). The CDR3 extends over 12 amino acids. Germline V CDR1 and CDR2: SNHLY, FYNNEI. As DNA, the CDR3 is TGTGCCAGCAGTGGGGACACGGCCTACGACTTTTTC. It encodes CASSGDTAYDFF. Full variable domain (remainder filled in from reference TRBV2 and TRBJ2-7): EPEVTQTPSHQVTQMGQEVILRCVPISNHLYFYWYRQILGQKVEFLVSFYNNEISEKSEIFDDQFSVERPDGSNFTLKIRSTKLEDSAMYFCASSGDTAYDFFGPGTRLTVT.

The CDR3 DNA follows: TGCAGCGTTCGTGGGACAGGGGCCACCGGGGAGCTGTTTTTT. Encoded protein: CSVRGTGATGELFF. The chain carries TRBV29-1 and TRBJ2-2; TRBD1 matches 10 bases. Germline V gene lookup returns CDR1 SQVTM and CDR2 ANQGSEA. Trimming at V came to 5 bases and at J to 4 bases, leaving 4 bases not matched to a gene. The CDR3 spans 14 residues.

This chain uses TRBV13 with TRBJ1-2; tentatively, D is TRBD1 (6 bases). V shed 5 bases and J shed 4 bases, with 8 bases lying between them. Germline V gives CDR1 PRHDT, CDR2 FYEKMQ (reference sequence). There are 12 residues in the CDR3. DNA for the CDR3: TGTGCCAGCAGCAAACAGGGCTATGGCTACACCTTC. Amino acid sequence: CASSKQGYGYTF.

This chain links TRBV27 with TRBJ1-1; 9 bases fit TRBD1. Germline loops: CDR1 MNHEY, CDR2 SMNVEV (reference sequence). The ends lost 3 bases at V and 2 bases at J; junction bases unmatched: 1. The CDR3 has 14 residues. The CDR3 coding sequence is TGTGCCAGCAGTTTGGGACAGGGTAACACTGAAGCTTTCTTT. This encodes CASSLGQGNTEAFF.